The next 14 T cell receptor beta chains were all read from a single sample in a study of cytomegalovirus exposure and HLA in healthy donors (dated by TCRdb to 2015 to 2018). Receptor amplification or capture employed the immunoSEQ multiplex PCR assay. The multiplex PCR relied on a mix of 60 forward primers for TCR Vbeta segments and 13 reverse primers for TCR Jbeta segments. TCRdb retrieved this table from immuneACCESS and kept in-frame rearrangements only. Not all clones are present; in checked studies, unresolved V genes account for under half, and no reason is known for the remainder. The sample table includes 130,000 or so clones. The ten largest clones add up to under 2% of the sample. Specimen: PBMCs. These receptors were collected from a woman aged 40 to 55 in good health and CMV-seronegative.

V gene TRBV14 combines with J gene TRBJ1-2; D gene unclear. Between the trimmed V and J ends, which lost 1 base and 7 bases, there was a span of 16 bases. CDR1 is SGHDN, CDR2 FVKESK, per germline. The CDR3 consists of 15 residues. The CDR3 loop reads CASSQGSSARGGYTF. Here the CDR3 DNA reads TGTGCCAGCAGCCAAGGATCGTCGGCCCGGGGTGGCTACACCTTC.

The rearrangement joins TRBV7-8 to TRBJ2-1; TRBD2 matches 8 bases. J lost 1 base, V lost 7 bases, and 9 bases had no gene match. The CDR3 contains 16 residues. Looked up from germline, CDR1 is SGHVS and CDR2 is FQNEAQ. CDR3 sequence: CASIGRAGASYNEQFF. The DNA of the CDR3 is TGTGCCAGCATCGGGAGGGCAGGGGCTTCCTACAATGAGCAGTTCTTC.

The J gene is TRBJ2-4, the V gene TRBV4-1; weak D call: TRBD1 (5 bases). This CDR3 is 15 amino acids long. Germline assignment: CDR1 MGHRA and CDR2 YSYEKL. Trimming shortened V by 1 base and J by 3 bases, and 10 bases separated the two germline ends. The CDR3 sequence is CASSQARRGKNIQYF. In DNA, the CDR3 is TGCGCCAGCAGCCAAGCACGTAGGGGCAAAAACATTCAGTACTTC.

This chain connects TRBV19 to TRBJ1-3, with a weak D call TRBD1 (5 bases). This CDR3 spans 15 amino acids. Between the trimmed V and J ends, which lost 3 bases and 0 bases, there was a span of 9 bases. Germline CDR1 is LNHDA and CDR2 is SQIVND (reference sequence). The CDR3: CASSIYRGSGNTIYF. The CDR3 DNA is TGTGCCAGTAGTATTTATAGGGGCTCTGGAAACACCATATATTTT.

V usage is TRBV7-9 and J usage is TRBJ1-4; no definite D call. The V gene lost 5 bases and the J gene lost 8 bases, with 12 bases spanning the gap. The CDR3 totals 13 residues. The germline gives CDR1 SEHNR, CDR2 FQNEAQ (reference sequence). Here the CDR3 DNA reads TGTGCCAGCAGCGAACCCCTAGACGAAAAACTGTTTTTT. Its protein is CASSEPLDEKLFF.

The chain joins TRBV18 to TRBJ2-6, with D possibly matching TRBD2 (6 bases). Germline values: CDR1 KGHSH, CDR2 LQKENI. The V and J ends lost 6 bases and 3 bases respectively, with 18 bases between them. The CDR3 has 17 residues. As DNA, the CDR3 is TGTGCCAGCTCCCCCAACGAACGGGGGTATGGGGCCAACGTCCTGACTTTC. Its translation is CASSPNERGYGANVLTF.

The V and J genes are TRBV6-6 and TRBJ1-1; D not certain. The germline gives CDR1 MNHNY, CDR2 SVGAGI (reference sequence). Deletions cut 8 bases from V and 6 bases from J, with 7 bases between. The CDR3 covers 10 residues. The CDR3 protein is CASRGPEAFF. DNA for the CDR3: TGTGCCAGCCGAGGCCCTGAAGCTTTCTTT.

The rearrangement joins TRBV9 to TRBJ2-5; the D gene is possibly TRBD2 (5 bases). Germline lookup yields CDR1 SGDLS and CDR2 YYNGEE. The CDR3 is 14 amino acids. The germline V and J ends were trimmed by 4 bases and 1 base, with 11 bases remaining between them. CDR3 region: CASSRTPAQETQYF. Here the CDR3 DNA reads TGTGCCAGCAGCCGGACTCCAGCCCAAGAGACCCAGTACTTC.

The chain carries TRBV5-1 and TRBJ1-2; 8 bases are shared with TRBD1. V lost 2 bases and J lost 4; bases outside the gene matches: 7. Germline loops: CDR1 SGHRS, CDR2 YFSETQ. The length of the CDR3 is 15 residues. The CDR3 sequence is CASSFTDRGPYGYTF. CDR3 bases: TGCGCCAGCAGCTTCACCGACAGGGGACCCTATGGCTACACCTTC. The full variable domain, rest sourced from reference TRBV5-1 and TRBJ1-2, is KAGVTQTPRYLIKTRGQQVTLSCSPISGHRSVSWYQQTPGQGLQFLFEYFSETQRNKGNFPGRFSGRQFSNSRSEMNVSTLELGDSALYLCASSFTDRGPYGYTFGSGTRLTVV.

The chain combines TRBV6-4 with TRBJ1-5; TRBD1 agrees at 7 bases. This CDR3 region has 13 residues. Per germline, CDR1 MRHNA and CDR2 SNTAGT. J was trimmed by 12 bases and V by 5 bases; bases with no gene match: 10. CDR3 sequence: CASSRDSLAIQHF. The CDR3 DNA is TGTGCCAGCAGTCGGGACAGCCTCGCCATCCAGCATTTT.

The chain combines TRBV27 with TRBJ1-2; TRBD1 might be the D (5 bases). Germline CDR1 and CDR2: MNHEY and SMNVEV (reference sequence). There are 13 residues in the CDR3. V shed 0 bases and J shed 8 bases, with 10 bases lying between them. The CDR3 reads CASSLSQGRGYTF. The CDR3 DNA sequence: TGTGCCAGCAGTTTATCGCAGGGAAGGGGCTACACCTTC.

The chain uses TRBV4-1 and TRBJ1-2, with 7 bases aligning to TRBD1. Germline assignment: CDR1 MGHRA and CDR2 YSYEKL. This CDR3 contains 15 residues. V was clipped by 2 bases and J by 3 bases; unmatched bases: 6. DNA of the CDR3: TGCGCCAGCAGCCAAAAAGCCGGGACAGACTATGGCTACACCTTC. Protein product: CASSQKAGTDYGYTF.

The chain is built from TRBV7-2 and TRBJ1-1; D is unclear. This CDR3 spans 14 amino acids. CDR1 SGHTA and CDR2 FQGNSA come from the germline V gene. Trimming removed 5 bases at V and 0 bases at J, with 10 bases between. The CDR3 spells CASSVSALNTEAFF. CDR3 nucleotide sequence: TGTGCCAGCAGCGTTTCAGCGTTGAACACTGAAGCTTTCTTT.

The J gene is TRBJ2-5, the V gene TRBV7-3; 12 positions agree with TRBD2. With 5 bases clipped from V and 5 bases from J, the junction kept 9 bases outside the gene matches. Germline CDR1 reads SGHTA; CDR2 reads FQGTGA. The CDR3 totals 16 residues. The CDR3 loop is CASSTTSGGPSETQYF. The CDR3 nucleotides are TGTGCCAGCAGCACAACTAGCGGGGGGCCGTCGGAGACCCAGTACTTC. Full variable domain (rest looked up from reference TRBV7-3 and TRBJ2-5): GAGVSQTPSNKVTEKGKYVELRCDPISGHTALYWYRQSLGQGPEFLIYFQGTGAADDSGLPNDRFFAVRPEGSVSTLKIQRTERGDSAVYLCASSTTSGGPSETQYFGPGTRLLVL.